This T cell receptor beta chain was captured by sequencing in a study of response to subunit inactivated influenza vaccine. As to this clonotype: Its specificity is not known.

General study results and limits: Each seasonal influenza vaccination recruits few new T cells, the authors suggested.

TCRdb called the RT-PCR reads again in MiXCR, with one record for every CDR3 protein. The sample lists about 780,000 distinct CDR3 sequences, 15% to 20% occurring once. The CDR3 consists of 16 residues. Germline CDR1 SQVTM, CDR2 ANQGSEA. Trimming removed 2 bases at V and 0 bases at J, with 16 bases between. The source material was PBMCs from blood, sampled 5 to 6 days after vaccination. This TCR was sampled from a man in his forties or fifties who received an inactivated influenza vaccine. This chain connects TRBV29-1 to TRBJ1-2; D might be TRBD1 (5 bases). DNA of the CDR3: TGCAGCGTTGAATGGGAGCAGGGTACCTCTAACTATGGCTACACCTTC. This translates into CSVEWEQGTSNYGYTF.